This TCR beta chain was sequenced in a study of T cells after somatic rescue of genetic block. Trimming left V 7 bases short and J 6 bases short, with 12 bases between. This CDR3 has 12 amino acids. Germline-derived CDR1 and CDR2 are MNHNY and SVGAGI (reference sequence). The assay was immunoSEQ multiplex PCR, and TCRdb's table has in-frame clones only and misses some. The sample has tens of thousands of clones, 80% to 95% seen once; the top ten hold around 3%. The chain recombines TRBV6-6 with TRBJ1-2; D is unresolved. The TCR was taken from a man aged 40-49 years. Sequenced input: peripheral blood mononuclear cells (PBMCs). The CDR3 coding sequence is TGTGCCAGCAAGAGGGAGACGGATGGCTACACCTTC. It is translated as CASKRETDGYTF.